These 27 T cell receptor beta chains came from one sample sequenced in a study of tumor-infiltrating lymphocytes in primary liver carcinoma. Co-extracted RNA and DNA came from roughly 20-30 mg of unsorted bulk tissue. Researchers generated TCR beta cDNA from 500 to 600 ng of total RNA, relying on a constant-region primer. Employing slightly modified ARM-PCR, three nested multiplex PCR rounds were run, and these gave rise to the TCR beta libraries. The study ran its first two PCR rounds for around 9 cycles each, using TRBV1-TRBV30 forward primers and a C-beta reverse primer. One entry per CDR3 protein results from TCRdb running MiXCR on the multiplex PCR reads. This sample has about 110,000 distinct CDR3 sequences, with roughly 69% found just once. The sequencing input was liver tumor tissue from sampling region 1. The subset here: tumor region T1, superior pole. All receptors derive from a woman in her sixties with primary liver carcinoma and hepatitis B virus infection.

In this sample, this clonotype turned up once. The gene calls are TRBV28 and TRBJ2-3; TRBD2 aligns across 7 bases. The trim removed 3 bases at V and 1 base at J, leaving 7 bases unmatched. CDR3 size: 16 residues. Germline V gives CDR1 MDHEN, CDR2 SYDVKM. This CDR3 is CASSLGGIIGTDTQYF. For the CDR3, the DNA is TGTGCCAGCAGTTTGGGGGGGATCATTGGCACAGATACGCAGTATTTT.

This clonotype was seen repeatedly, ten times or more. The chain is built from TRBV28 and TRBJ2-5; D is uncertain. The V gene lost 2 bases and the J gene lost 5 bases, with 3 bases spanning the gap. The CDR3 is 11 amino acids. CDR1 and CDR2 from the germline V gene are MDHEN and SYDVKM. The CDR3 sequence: CASSLRETQYF. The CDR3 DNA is TGTGCCAGCAGTTTAAGGGAGACCCAGTACTTC.

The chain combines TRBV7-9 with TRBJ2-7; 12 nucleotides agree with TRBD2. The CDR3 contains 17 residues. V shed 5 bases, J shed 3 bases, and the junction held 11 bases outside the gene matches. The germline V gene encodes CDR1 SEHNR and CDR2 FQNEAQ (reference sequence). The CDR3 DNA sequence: TGTGCCAGCAGCCCTAGGACTAGCGGGAAGGCGATCTACGAGCAGTACTTC. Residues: CASSPRTSGKAIYEQYF.

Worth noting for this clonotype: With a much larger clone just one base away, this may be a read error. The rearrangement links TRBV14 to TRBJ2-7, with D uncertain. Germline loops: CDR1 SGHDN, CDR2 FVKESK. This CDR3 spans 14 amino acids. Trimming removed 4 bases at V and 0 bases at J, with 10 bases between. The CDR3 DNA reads TGTGCCAGCAGCCTGATGGGTAGCTCCTACGAGCAGTACTTC. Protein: CASSLMGSSYEQYF.

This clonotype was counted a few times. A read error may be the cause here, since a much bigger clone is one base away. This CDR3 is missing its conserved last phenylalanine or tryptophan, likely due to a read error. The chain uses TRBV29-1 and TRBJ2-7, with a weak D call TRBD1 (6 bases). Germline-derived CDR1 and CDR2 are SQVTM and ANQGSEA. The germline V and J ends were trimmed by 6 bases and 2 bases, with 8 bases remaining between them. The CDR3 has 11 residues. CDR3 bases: TGCAGCGTGGGGGCCACCTACGAGCAGTACCTC. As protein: CSVGATYEQYL.

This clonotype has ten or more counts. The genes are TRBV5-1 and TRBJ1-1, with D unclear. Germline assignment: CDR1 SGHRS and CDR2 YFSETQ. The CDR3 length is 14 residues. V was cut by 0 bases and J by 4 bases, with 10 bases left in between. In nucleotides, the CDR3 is TGCGCCAGCAGCTTGGAACGGGGAAGCACTGAAGCTTTCTTT. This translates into CASSLERGSTEAFF.

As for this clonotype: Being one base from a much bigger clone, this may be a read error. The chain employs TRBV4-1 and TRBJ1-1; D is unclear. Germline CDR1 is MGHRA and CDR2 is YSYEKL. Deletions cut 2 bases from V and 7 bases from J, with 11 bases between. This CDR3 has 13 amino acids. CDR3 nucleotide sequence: TGCGCCAGCAGCCAAACGGACTGGGGTGAAGCTTTCTTT. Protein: CASSQTDWGEAFF.

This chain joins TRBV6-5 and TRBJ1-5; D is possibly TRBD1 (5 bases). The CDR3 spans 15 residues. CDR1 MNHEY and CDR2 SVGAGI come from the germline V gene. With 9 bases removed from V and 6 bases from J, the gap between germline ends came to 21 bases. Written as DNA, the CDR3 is TGTGCCAGTAGCCAAAGAGAGGGGAGTCGTCAGCCCCAGCATTTT. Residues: CASSQREGSRQPQHF.

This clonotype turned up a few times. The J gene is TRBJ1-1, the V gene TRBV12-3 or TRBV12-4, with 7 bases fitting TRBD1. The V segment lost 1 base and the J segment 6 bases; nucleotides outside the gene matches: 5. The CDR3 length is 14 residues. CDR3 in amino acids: CASSLEGAKPEAFF. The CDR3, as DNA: TGTGCCAGCAGTTTAGAGGGGGCGAAGCCTGAAGCTTTCTTT.

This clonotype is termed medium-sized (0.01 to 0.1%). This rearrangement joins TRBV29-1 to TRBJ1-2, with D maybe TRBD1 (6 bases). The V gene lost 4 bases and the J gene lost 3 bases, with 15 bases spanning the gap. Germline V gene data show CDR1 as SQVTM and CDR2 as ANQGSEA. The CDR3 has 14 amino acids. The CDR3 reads CSVGGGQKDYGYTF. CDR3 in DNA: TGCAGCGTTGGGGGGGGACAAAAGGACTATGGCTACACCTTC.

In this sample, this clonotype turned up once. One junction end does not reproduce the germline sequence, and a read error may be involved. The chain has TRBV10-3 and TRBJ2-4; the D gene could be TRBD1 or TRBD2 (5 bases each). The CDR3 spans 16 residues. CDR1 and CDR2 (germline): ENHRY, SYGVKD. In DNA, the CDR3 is TGTACCATCAGTGCGGTGGGACCCAAGGTCAAAAACATTCAGTACTTC. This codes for CTISAVGPKVKNIQYF.

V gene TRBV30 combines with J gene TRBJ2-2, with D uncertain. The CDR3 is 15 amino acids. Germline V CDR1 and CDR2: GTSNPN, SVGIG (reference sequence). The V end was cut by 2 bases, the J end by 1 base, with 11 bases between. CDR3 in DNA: TGTGCCTGGAGTTATGGCAGTTTGAACACCGGGGAGCTGTTTTTT. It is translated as CAWSYGSLNTGELFF.

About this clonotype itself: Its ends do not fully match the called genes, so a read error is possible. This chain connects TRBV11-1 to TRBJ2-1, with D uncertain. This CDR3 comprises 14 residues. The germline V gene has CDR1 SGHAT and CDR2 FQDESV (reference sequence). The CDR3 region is CASSLVSCCNEQFF. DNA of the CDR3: TGTGCTAGCAGCTTAGTTTCATGTTGCAATGAACAGTTCTTC.

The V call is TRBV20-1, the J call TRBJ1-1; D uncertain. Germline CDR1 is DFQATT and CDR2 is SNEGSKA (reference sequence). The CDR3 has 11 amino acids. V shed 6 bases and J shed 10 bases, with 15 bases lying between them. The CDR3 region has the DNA TGCAGTGCCCCAGGCGCGGATGGAGCTTTCTTT. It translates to CSAPGADGAFF.

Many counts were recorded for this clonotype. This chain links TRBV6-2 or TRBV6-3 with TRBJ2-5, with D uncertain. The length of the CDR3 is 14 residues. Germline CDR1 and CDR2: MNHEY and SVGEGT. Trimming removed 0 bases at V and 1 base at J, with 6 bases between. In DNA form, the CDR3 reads TGTGCCAGCAGTTACTCGGGTCTCCAAGAGACCCAGTACTTC. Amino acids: CASSYSGLQETQYF.

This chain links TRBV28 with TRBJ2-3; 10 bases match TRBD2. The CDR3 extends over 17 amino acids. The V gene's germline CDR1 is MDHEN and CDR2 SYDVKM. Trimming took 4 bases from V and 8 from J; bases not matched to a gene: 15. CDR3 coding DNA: TGTGCCAGCAGTTCCCACACTAGCGGGACCTGGGTTCGTACGCAGTATTTT. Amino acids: CASSSHTSGTWVRTQYF. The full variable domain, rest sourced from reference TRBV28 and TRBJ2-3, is DVKVTQSSRYLVKRTGEKVFLECVQDMDHENMFWYRQDPGLGLRLIYFSYDVKMKEKGDIPEGYSVSREKKERFSLILESASTNQTSMYLCASSSHTSGTWVRTQYFGPGTRLTVL.

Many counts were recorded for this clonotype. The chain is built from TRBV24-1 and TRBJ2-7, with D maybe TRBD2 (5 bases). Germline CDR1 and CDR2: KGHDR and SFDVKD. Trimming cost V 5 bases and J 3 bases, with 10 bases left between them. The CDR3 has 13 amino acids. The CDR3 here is CATSARDNYEQYF. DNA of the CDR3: TGTGCCACCAGTGCTCGGGATAACTACGAGCAGTACTTC.

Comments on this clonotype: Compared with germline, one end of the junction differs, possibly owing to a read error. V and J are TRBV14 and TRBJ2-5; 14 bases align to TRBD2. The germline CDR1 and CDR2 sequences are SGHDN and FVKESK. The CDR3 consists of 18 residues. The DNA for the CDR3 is TGTGCCAACAGCTCCCGAAGGACTAGCGGGAGGAGAGGGGAGACCCAGTACTTC. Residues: CANSSRRTSGRRGETQYF.

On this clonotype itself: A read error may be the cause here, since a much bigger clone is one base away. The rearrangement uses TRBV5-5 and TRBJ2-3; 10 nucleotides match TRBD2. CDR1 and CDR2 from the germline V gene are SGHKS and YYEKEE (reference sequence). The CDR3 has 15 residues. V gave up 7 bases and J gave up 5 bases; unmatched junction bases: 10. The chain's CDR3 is CASLQMGLAKDTQYF. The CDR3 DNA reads TGTGCCAGCCTGCAGATGGGACTAGCGAAAGATACGCAGTATTTT.

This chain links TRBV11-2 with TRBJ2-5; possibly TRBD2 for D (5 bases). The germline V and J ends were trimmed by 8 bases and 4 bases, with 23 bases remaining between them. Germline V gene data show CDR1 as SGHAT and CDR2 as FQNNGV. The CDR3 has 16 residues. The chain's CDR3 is CASCYSRGSEGETQYF. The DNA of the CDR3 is TGTGCCAGCTGCTACTCCCGTGGTAGCGAGGGAGAGACCCAGTACTTC.

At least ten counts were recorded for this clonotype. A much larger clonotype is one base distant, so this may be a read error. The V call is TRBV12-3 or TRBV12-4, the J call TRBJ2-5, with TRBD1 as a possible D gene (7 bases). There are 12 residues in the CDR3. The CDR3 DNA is TGTGCCAGCCGCAGGGGGGTGGAGACCCGGTACTTC. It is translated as CASRRGVETRYF.

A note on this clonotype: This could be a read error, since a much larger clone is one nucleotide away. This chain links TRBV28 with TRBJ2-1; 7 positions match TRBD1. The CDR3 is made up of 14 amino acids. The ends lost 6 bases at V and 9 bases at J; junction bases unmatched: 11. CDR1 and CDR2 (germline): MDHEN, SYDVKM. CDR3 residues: CASRRTGGFCEQFF. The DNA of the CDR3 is TGTGCCAGCAGAAGGACAGGTGGGTTTTGTGAGCAGTTCTTC.

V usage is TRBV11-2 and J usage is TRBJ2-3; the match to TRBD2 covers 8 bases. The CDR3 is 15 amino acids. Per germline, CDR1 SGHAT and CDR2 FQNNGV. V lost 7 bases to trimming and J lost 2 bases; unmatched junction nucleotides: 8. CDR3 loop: CASNPGLVITDTQYF. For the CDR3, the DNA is TGTGCCAGCAACCCGGGACTAGTTATCACAGATACGCAGTATTTT.

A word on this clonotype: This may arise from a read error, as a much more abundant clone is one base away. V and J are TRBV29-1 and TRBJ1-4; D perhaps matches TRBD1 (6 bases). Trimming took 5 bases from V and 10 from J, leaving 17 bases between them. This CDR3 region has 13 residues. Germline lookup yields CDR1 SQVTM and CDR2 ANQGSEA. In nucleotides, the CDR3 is TGCAGCGTTATAACAGGGATGGATGGAAAACTGTTTTTT. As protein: CSVITGMDGKLFF. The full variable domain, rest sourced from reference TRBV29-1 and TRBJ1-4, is SAVISQKPSRDICQRGTSLTIQCQVDSQVTMMFWYRQQPGQSLTLIATANQGSEATYESGFVIDKFPISRPNLTFSTLTVSNMSPEDSSIYLCSVITGMDGKLFFGSGTQLSVL.

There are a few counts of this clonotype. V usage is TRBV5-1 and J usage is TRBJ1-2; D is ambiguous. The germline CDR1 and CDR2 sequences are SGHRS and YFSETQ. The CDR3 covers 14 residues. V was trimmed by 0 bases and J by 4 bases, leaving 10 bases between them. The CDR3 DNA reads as TGCGCCAGCAGCTTGGAGGGATCCCGCTATGGCTACACCTTC. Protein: CASSLEGSRYGYTF.

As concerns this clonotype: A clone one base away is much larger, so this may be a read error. CDR3 DNA sequence: TGTGCCAGCCGTGAACGGACAGGGGGTTCCTATGGCTACACCTTC. It specifies CASRERTGGSYGYTF. The chain couples TRBV6-1 to TRBJ1-2; 10 bases match TRBD1. The CDR3 length is 15 residues. CDR1 is MNHNS and CDR2 is SASEGT in the germline V gene.

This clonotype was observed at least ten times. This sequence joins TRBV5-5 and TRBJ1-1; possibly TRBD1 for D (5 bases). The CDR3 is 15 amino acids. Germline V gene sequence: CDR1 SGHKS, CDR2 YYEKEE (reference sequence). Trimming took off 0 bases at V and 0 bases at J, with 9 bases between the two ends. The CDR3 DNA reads TGTGCCAGCAGCTTGGGGGGGGTTTTGAACACTGAAGCTTTCTTT. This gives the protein CASSLGGVLNTEAFF.